Sequencing of this T cell receptor beta chain was carried out in a study of shared T cell receptors in the human thymus. The germline V gene encodes CDR1 SNHLY and CDR2 FYNNEI. V lost 5 bases to trimming and J lost 6 bases; unmatched junction nucleotides: 12. There are 15 residues in the CDR3. Libraries were prepared by immunoSEQ multiplex PCR; TCRdb keeps only in-frame clonotypes and omits some of them. The sample yields more than 550,000 clones, around 87% seen once. The same sample was also studied in work on human thymus T cells.

This sequence joins TRBV2 and TRBJ1-2, with TRBD1 matching over 7 bases. Material for sequencing was thymocytes. The TCR was taken from a boy younger than two with a congenital heart defect. CDR3 DNA: TGTGCCAGCAGTAGGGACAGCGCCAATGCAGATGGCTACACCTTC. Protein product: CASSRDSANADGYTF. Filled out from reference TRBV2 and TRBJ1-2, the complete variable domain reads EPEVTQTPSHQVTQMGQEVILRCVPISNHLYFYWYRQILGQKVEFLVSFYNNEISEKSEIFDDQFSVERPDGSNFTLKIRSTKLEDSAMYFCASSRDSANADGYTFGSGTRLTVV.